Shown below are 5 T cell receptor beta chains from a single sample sequenced in a study of shared clonotypes between healthy human individuals. Sequenced by immunoSEQ multiplex PCR; TCRdb stores in-frame clones only, minus some. The sample includes 2.3 million or so clones, approximately 95% of them seen just once. The sequencing sample was made of naive CD4+ T cells from PBMCs. Subset given: CD45RA+ positively selected. The origin of the receptors is a man in his late teens or twenties in good health. Some clones in this sample may be carry-over from other donors' samples.

The rearrangement joins TRBV19 to TRBJ2-1; 7 bases line up with TRBD2. V trimming: 3 bases; J trimming: 3 bases; junction bases outside the gene matches: 8. Germline V gene data show CDR1 as LNHDA and CDR2 as SQIVND (reference sequence). This CDR3 contains 16 residues. CDR3 loop: CASSIEASGYYNEQFF. The CDR3 bases are TGTGCCAGTAGTATCGAGGCTAGCGGATACTACAATGAGCAGTTCTTC.

This chain joins TRBV18 and TRBJ1-2; tentative D call: TRBD1 (6 bases). V lost 4 bases, J lost 6 bases, and 18 bases lay in between. The germline V gene encodes CDR1 KGHSH and CDR2 LQKENI. The CDR3 consists of 15 residues. CDR3 amino acids: CASSRSSQGRDGYTF. The CDR3 bases are TGTGCCAGCTCACGCTCTTCGCAGGGGCGGGATGGCTACACCTTC.

The J gene is TRBJ1-1, the V gene TRBV27; possible D gene TRBD1, 6 bases. Germline V gene data show CDR1 as MNHEY and CDR2 as SMNVEV (reference sequence). V lost 7 bases and J 4 bases, leaving 13 bases between the germline ends. This CDR3 comprises 13 residues. The CDR3 protein is CASNTNRVTEAFF. CDR3 coding DNA: TGTGCCAGCAATACGAACAGGGTCACTGAAGCTTTCTTT.

The genes are TRBV5-6 and TRBJ2-3; D possibly corresponds to TRBD2 (5 bases). Germline values: CDR1 SGHDT, CDR2 YYEEEE. This CDR3 has 19 residues. The V and J ends lost 4 bases and 0 bases respectively, with 24 bases between them. CDR3 DNA sequence: TGTGCCAGCAGCAAACGTCGCGTTGGCGGGCTAGTTAGCACAGATACGCAGTATTTT. This codes for CASSKRRVGGLVSTDTQYF.

The chain joins TRBV7-2 to TRBJ1-2; weak D call: TRBD1 (6 bases). V gave up 5 bases and J gave up 4 bases, with 14 bases separating them. The germline V gene encodes CDR1 SGHTA and CDR2 FQGNSA. There are 14 residues in the CDR3. CDR3 loop: CASSPEGGVYGYTF. The CDR3 DNA reads as TGTGCCAGCAGCCCGGAGGGGGGGGTCTATGGCTACACCTTC. Drawing the rest from reference TRBV7-2 and TRBJ1-2, the complete variable domain is GAGVSQSPSNKVTEKGKDVELRCDPISGHTALYWYRQSLGQGLEFLIYFQGNSAPDKSGLPSDRFSAERTGGSVSTLTIQRTQQEDSAVYLCASSPEGGVYGYTFGSGTRLTVV.